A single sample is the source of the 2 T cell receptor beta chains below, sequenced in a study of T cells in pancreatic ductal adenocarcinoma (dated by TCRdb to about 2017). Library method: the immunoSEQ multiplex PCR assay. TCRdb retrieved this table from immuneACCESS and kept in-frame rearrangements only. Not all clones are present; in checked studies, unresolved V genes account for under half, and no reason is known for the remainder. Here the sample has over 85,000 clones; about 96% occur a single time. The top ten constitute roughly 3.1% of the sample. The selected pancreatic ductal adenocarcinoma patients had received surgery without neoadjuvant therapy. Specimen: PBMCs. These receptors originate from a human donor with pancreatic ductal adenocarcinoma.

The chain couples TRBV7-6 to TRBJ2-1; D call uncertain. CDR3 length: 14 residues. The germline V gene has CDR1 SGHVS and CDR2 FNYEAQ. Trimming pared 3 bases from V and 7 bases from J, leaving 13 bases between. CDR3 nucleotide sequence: TGTGCCAGCAGCTTTGACTCATACCGTAATGAGCAGTTCTTC. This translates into CASSFDSYRNEQFF. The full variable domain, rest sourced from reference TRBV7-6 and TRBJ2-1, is GAGVSQSPRYKVTKRGQDVALRCDPISGHVSLYWYRQALGQGPEFLTYFNYEAQQDKSGLPNDRFSAERPEGSISTLTIQRTEQRDSAMYRCASSFDSYRNEQFFGPGTRLTVL.

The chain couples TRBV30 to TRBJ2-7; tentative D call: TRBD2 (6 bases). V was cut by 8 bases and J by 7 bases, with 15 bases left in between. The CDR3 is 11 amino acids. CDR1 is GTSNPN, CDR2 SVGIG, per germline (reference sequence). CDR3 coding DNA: TGTGCCGGAGGGGCCTTTCGGGAGCAGTACTTC. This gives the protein CAGGAFREQYF. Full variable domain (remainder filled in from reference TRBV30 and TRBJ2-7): SQTIHQWPATLVQPVGSPLSLECTVEGTSNPNLYWYRQAAGRGLQLLFYSVGIGQISSEVPQNLSASRPQDRQFILSSKKLLLSDSGFYLCAGGAFREQYFGPGTRLTVT.